This paragraph reports one TCR beta chain. Those who participated ranged in age from roughly 18 to 90 years and resided in 20 to 30 US areas. Cohort allocation depended upon clinical history that participants reported. This record comes from a study of blood T cell repertoires in COVID-19. Germline assignment: CDR1 KGHSH and CDR2 LQKENI. CDR3 length equals 17 residues. After removal of 2 bases from V and 10 bases from J, the junction contained 12 bases not matched to a gene. The table came from immunoSEQ multiplex PCR; TCRdb's copy has only in-frame clones and leaves some out. The sample carries 250,000 to 300,000 clones, around 82% recorded once.

This chain uses TRBV18 with TRBJ1-6; 9 bases line up with TRBD1. The source of this sequence is a man in his fifties or sixties who had recovered from COVID-19. Sequencing was performed on PBMCs or T cells enriched from blood (not recorded which). The CDR3 region has the DNA TGTGCCAGCTCACCAGCTGCCGGGACAGGGCCACTGTCACCCCTCCACTTT. This sequence encodes CASSPAAGTGPLSPLHF.